This TCR beta chain originates from a study of T cell responses to AZD1222 COVID-19 vaccine. General study results and limits: Donors were largely white British and mainly female; clonal diversity was possibly underestimated. Spike-specific TCR breadth and depth both grew after two AZD1222 doses. Spike as a whole was targeted by vaccine-associated CD4 TCRs, dominant at 160-218 and 743-854.

CDR1 is SGHKS, CDR2 YYEKEE, per germline (reference sequence). The junction had 11 bases not matched to a gene; V was cut back by 2 bases and J by 4 bases. This CDR3 has 16 amino acids. Generated by immunoSEQ multiplex PCR, the TCRdb table keeps only in-frame clones and is missing some. The sample records roughly 140,000 clones, 92% being singletons. As to this clone: No antigen is known for it.

This TCR was sampled from an adult in good health. Specimen: peripheral blood, collected on day 0 of AZD1222 vaccination. J is TRBJ1-2 and V is TRBV5-5; 7 nucleotides line up with TRBD1. The CDR3 region has the DNA TGTGCCAGCAGCTTAGTCTGGACAGGTCGCCCCTATGGCTACACCTTC. It specifies CASSLVWTGRPYGYTF.